The 28 T cell receptor beta chains below come from one sample, sequenced in a study of blood T cell repertoires in COVID-19 (dated by TCRdb to 2018 to 2020). The library was built by means of the immunoSEQ multiplex PCR assay. TCRdb provides this immuneACCESS table in a form limited to in-frame rearrangements. Some clones are lacking; in checked studies, under half of them reflect an unresolved V gene, and why the rest are absent is not known. Present in this sample are 180,000 or so clones, around 86% of which were seen just once. The ten largest clones capture approximately 8% of the sample. Sequencing was carried out using peripheral blood. The receptors were sampled from a man aged 60-69 years with acute or convalescent COVID-19.

The rearrangement uses TRBV19 and TRBJ1-4; D call uncertain. This CDR3 is built from 14 residues. V lost 3 bases and J lost 4, with 9 bases in between. Germline CDR1 LNHDA, CDR2 SQIVND (reference sequence). Written as DNA, the CDR3 is TGTGCCAGTAGTATGGTGCAGGTTAATGAAAAACTGTTTTTT. It codes for CASSMVQVNEKLFF.

The CDR3 region is CASSRGGLSYEQYF. CDR3 nucleotides: TGTGCCAGCAGCCGGGGCGGGCTCTCCTACGAGCAGTACTTC. The rearrangement uses TRBV7-8 and TRBJ2-7, with D perhaps given as TRBD1 or TRBD2 (5 bases each). The germline V and J ends were trimmed by 5 bases and 0 bases, with 11 bases remaining between them. Germline V gene sequence: CDR1 SGHVS, CDR2 FQNEAQ. The length of the CDR3 is 14 residues.

The CDR3 loop reads CASSPRGAVEQFF. CDR3 bases: TGTGCCAGCAGCCCCAGGGGGGCTGTTGAGCAGTTCTTC. The V call is TRBV7-2, the J call TRBJ2-1, with TRBD1 as a possible D gene (7 bases). Trimming cost V 5 bases and J 9 bases, with 14 bases left between them. Germline V CDR1 and CDR2: SGHTA, FQGNSA. This CDR3 comprises 13 residues.

This clone has more than one count but fewer than ten. CDR3 protein: CASSEGQGLNSPLHF. The CDR3 DNA is TGTGCCAGCAGTGAGGGACAGGGATTAAATTCACCCCTCCACTTT. This rearrangement joins TRBV2 to TRBJ1-6; 9 nucleotides align to TRBD1. V dropped 3 bases and J dropped 7; count of bases not matched to a gene: 4. The CDR3 totals 15 residues. CDR1 is SNHLY, CDR2 FYNNEI, per germline.

This sequence joins TRBV19 and TRBJ2-5; 7 nucleotides line up with TRBD2. The CDR3 totals 13 residues. V lost 8 bases and J lost 1; bases outside the gene matches: 4. CDR1 and CDR2 (germline): LNHDA, SQIVND (reference sequence). The CDR3 DNA reads TGTGCCAGTTCGGGAGGCACCCAAGAGACCCAGTACTTC. This sequence encodes CASSGGTQETQYF.

This chain links TRBV19 with TRBJ1-6; 7 nucleotides line up with TRBD1. V shed 2 bases and J 2 bases; nucleotides not matched to a gene: 6. The CDR3 spans 17 residues. The germline gives CDR1 LNHDA, CDR2 SQIVND (reference sequence). The CDR3 protein is CASSIRATGTYNSPLHF. The CDR3 DNA reads as TGTGCCAGTAGTATAAGGGCGACAGGGACCTATAATTCACCCCTCCACTTT.

This sequence joins TRBV6-5 and TRBJ2-2; 7 bases fit TRBD1. The CDR3 has 14 amino acids. The germline CDR1 and CDR2 sequences are MNHEY and SVGAGI. With V trimmed by 5 bases and J by 5 bases, 5 bases remained unmatched. As DNA, the CDR3 is TGTGCCAGCAGTCTGAACAGGGGTACCGGGGAGCTGTTTTTT. This encodes CASSLNRGTGELFF.

The chain recombines TRBV28 with TRBJ2-5, with D possibly matching TRBD1 (6 bases). Germline V CDR1 and CDR2: MDHEN, SYDVKM. The CDR3 is 15 residues long. V dropped 3 bases and J dropped 2 bases, with 13 bases sitting between them. CDR3 sequence: CASSFFTGLQETQYF. The CDR3 nucleotides are TGTGCCAGCAGTTTCTTTACAGGGCTACAAGAGACCCAGTACTTC.

The V gene is TRBV7-8, the J gene TRBJ2-2; D uncertain. V lost 2 bases and J lost 4, with 11 bases in between. The germline gives CDR1 SGHVS, CDR2 FQNEAQ. This CDR3 region has 15 residues. CDR3 DNA sequence: TGTGCCAGCAGCTTACTTATCGCCAGCACCGGGGAGCTGTTTTTT. Its translation is CASSLLIASTGELFF.

The chain carries TRBV10-3 and TRBJ1-1; TRBD1 matches 7 bases. V gave up 8 bases and J gave up 2 bases; unmatched junction bases: 11. Germline V lookup: CDR1 ENHRY, CDR2 SYGVKD. CDR3 length equals 15 residues. CDR3 protein: CAIWKGGQTNTEAFF. Here the CDR3 DNA reads TGTGCCATCTGGAAGGGGGGACAGACCAACACTGAAGCTTTCTTT.

This sequence joins TRBV7-2 and TRBJ2-5; possible D gene TRBD2, 6 bases. CDR1 and CDR2 from the germline V gene are SGHTA and FQGNSA. The CDR3 runs to 13 residues. The V end lost 6 bases, the J end lost 9 bases, and 17 bases lay between the germline ends. CDR3 in amino acids: CASSRDHQRAQYF. The CDR3 region has the DNA TGTGCCAGCAGTCGGGACCACCAGCGGGCCCAGTACTTC.

The V and J genes are TRBV11-2 and TRBJ1-2; D is possibly TRBD1 (5 bases). Trimming took 4 bases from V and 0 from J, leaving 9 bases between them. The CDR3 length is 14 residues. From germline, CDR1 is SGHAT and CDR2 FQNNGV. CDR3 in DNA: TGTGCCAGCAGCTCGACAGCCTCTAACTATGGCTACACCTTC. Amino acid sequence: CASSSTASNYGYTF.

The V call is TRBV2, the J call TRBJ1-3; D perhaps matches TRBD1 (5 bases). The length of the CDR3 is 14 residues. Germline loops: CDR1 SNHLY, CDR2 FYNNEI. V lost 5 bases and J 0 bases, leaving 8 bases between the germline ends. DNA for the CDR3: TGTGCCAGCAGTCGACAGCGCTCTGGAAACACCATATATTTT. Translation gives CASSRQRSGNTIYF.

The rearrangement uses TRBV28 and TRBJ1-2, with D possibly matching TRBD1 (5 bases). Trimming took off 6 bases at V and 3 bases at J, with 14 bases between the two ends. Germline loops: CDR1 MDHEN, CDR2 SYDVKM. The CDR3 length is 14 residues. CDR3 in DNA: TGTGCCAGCAGCCCCGTGGGGGGGTACTATGGCTACACCTTC. Translating gives CASSPVGGYYGYTF.

The J gene is TRBJ1-6, the V gene TRBV30; 8 nucleotides match TRBD1. Germline CDR1 GTSNPN, CDR2 SVGIG (reference sequence). The CDR3 has 16 amino acids. The V gene end was trimmed by 0 bases and the J gene end by 8 bases; junction bases not matched to a gene: 9. The CDR3 DNA reads TGTGCCTGGAGTGTTGGTTTAACAGGGGGGGATTCACCCCTCCACTTT. This gives the protein CAWSVGLTGGDSPLHF.

The chain couples TRBV4-1 to TRBJ2-5, with TRBD2 matching over 10 bases. The V gene's germline CDR1 is MGHRA and CDR2 YSYEKL. The trim removed 4 bases at V and 4 bases at J, leaving 6 bases unmatched. The CDR3 extends over 15 amino acids. Here the CDR3 reads CASSPEGTSVETQYF. CDR3 nucleotides: TGCGCCAGCAGCCCGGAGGGGACTAGCGTAGAGACCCAGTACTTC.

The chain has TRBV9 and TRBJ2-3, with 9 positions matching TRBD2. CDR3 size: 18 residues. The V segment lost 0 bases and the J segment 0 bases; nucleotides outside the gene matches: 8. The germline V gene has CDR1 SGDLS and CDR2 YYNGEE. Here the CDR3 DNA reads TGTGCCAGCAGCGTAGGGTGGGCTAGCGGGATTAGCACAGATACGCAGTATTTT. It yields the protein CASSVGWASGISTDTQYF.

This clone has at least ten counts. CDR3 bases: TGTGCCAGTAGTTTGGGGACAGGGGCAGGGGCCAACGTCCTGACTTTC. The encoded protein is CASSLGTGAGANVLTF. The rearrangement joins TRBV19 to TRBJ2-6; 10 bases align to TRBD1. The CDR3 loop spans 16 amino acids. After removal of 5 bases from V and 4 bases from J, the junction contained 5 bases not matched to a gene. Germline values: CDR1 LNHDA, CDR2 SQIVND (reference sequence).

This clone was counted once. The chain has TRBV30 and TRBJ1-3; 8 nucleotides align to TRBD1. Trimming took 3 bases from V and 3 from J; bases not matched to a gene: 7. The length of the CDR3 is 15 residues. CDR1 GTSNPN and CDR2 SVGIG come from the germline V gene (reference sequence). The CDR3 loop reads CAWRTSGGIGNTIYF. CDR3 DNA: TGTGCCTGGAGGACGTCAGGGGGCATTGGAAACACCATATATTTT.

V gene TRBV19 combines with J gene TRBJ2-5; 7 bases fit TRBD1. Germline CDR1 reads LNHDA; CDR2 reads SQIVND (reference sequence). CDR3 length: 16 amino acids. After removal of 5 bases from V and 6 bases from J, the junction contained 15 bases not matched to a gene. The CDR3, as DNA: TGTGCCAGTAGTGACCCCGGGACAGCTATGGGGAAGACCCAGTACTTC. Its protein product is CASSDPGTAMGKTQYF.

The chain has TRBV2 and TRBJ2-1; weak D call: TRBD1 (6 bases). The V end lost 6 bases, the J end lost 10 bases, and 19 bases lay between the germline ends. CDR3 size: 14 residues. CDR1 and CDR2 from the germline V gene are SNHLY and FYNNEI. CDR3 in DNA: TGTGCCAGCAGCGATGGGTTGGCAGGGGACGAGCAGTTCTTC. Translation gives CASSDGLAGDEQFF.

The chain has TRBV5-1 and TRBJ1-6; 7 bases are shared with TRBD1. The CDR3 loop spans 13 amino acids. V lost 4 bases, J lost 10 bases, and 5 bases stayed unmatched. CDR1 and CDR2 from the germline V gene are SGHRS and YFSETQ. CDR3 DNA: TGCGCCAGCAGCACGACAGGGCCCTCACCCCTCCACTTT. Encoded protein: CASSTTGPSPLHF.

The chain combines TRBV27 with TRBJ2-7; weak D call: TRBD2 (5 bases). The germline V and J ends were trimmed by 2 bases and 10 bases, with 12 bases remaining between them. Germline V gene lookup returns CDR1 MNHEY and CDR2 SMNVEV (reference sequence). The CDR3 extends over 12 amino acids. CDR3 residues: CASSLRGRQQYF. The DNA for the CDR3 is TGTGCCAGCAGTTTACGGGGAAGACAACAGTACTTC.

The chain combines TRBV27 with TRBJ1-6; a possible D gene is TRBD1 (5 bases). Germline CDR1 and CDR2: MNHEY and SMNVEV (reference sequence). This CDR3 contains 14 residues. Trimming stripped 3 bases from V and 5 bases from J, with 8 bases between. The CDR3 DNA sequence: TGTGCCAGCAGTTTTGGGGCCAATAATTCACCCCTCCACTTT. It is translated as CASSFGANNSPLHF.

The chain recombines TRBV28 with TRBJ2-1; D may be TRBD2 (6 bases). V dropped 4 bases and J dropped 8 bases, with 9 bases sitting between them. The CDR3 has 12 amino acids. The V gene's germline CDR1 is MDHEN and CDR2 SYDVKM. The CDR3 DNA follows: TGTGCCAGCAGTTCGGGAGTCGATGAGCAGTTCTTC. Its translation: CASSSGVDEQFF.

CDR3 sequence (DNA): TGTGCCAGCAGCCAAGTACGGGGGAGGAGCTCCTATAATTCACCCCTCCACTTT. It translates to CASSQVRGRSSYNSPLHF. The rearrangement joins TRBV3-1 (or the pseudogene TRBV3-2) to TRBJ1-6, with a weak D call TRBD1 (5 bases). This CDR3 is built from 18 residues. Germline V gene data show CDR1 as LGHDT and CDR2 as YNNKEL (reference sequence). V was shortened by 1 base and J by 0 bases, with 13 bases between the two germline ends.

The chain joins TRBV19 to TRBJ2-1; tentatively, D is TRBD2 (7 bases). V gave up 5 bases and J gave up 7 bases, with 21 bases separating them. The CDR3 runs to 16 residues. Germline CDR1 is LNHDA and CDR2 is SQIVND (reference sequence). The CDR3 reads CASSPNPGRGQNEQFF. In DNA, the CDR3 is TGTGCCAGTAGTCCCAACCCCGGGCGGGGGCAAAATGAGCAGTTCTTC. Full variable domain (missing parts from reference TRBV19 and TRBJ2-1): DGGITQSPKYLFRKEGQNVTLSCEQNLNHDAMYWYRQDPGQGLRLIYYSQIVNDFQKGDIAEGYSVSREKKESFPLTVTSAQKNPTAFYLCASSPNPGRGQNEQFFGPGTRLTVL.

The CDR3 is CASSPIGGLYGYTF. CDR3 coding DNA: TGTGCCAGCAGCCCGATTGGCGGGCTGTATGGCTACACCTTC. V usage is TRBV4-2 and J usage is TRBJ1-2; D is ambiguous. The CDR3 has 14 amino acids. Trimming pared 4 bases from V and 5 bases from J, leaving 14 bases between. Germline V CDR1 and CDR2: LGHNA, YNFKEQ.